These T cell receptor beta chains were read from a single sample in a study of blood T cell repertoires in COVID-19. The method was immunoSEQ multiplex PCR; TCRdb's version includes in-frame clones alone and lacks a portion of them. Of 150,000 to 200,000 clones listed, approximately 80% are singletons. Sample: PBMCs or T cells enriched from blood (not recorded which). All receptors derive from a man aged 55 to 70 who had been exposed to COVID-19. The CDR3 runs from the conserved cysteine through the conserved F or W. D genes are given only for firm matches. The size field is filled for only some rows; it gives once, few, many or a size class.

v_gene	abundance	d_gene	j_gene	CDR3nt	CDR3aa
TRBV12-5	few	TRBD1	TRBJ1-2	TGTGCTAGTGCCGGCGGACAGGGGGCCTACGGCTACACCTTC	CASAGGQGAYGYTF
TRBV7-9	.	.	TRBJ1-2	TGTGCCAGCAGCCTACAGGGTATGGACTATGGCTACACCTTC	CASSLQGMDYGYTF
TRBV29-1	once	.	TRBJ1-1	TGCAGCGTTGAAGATGGATGGGGCAACACTGAAGCTTTCTTT	CSVEDGWGNTEAFF
TRBV7-8	.	.	TRBJ2-5	TGTGCCAGCAGCTTACTTGTCAGTATCCAAGAGACCCAGTACTTC	CASSLLVSIQETQYF
TRBV10-3	.	.	TRBJ2-7	TGTGCCATCAGTGAGGTCGGTAGCGGATCCTACGAGCAGTACTTC	CAISEVGSGSYEQYF
TRBV6-6	many	.	TRBJ2-1	TGTGCCAGCAGTTACTCTTCCCATAGCAATGAGCAGTTCTTC	CASSYSSHSNEQFF
TRBV28	.	.	TRBJ1-1	TGTGCCAGCAATGAACAGGGTTACACTGAAGCTTTCTTT	CASNEQGYTEAFF
TRBV3-1/TRBV3-2	.	TRBD2	TRBJ2-1	TGTGCCAGCAGCCAGGCGGGAGGGGGCCACAATGAGCAGTTCTTC	CASSQAGGGHNEQFF
TRBV12-3/TRBV12-4	.	TRBD1	TRBJ1-5	TGTGCCAGCACCCCAACAGGGGTTCAGCCCCAGCATTTT	CASTPTGVQPQHF
TRBV7-8	.	.	TRBJ2-1	TGTGCCAGCAGCAATGGGGCGGGACCCCTCCCGGGTGAGCAGTTCTTC	CASSNGAGPLPGEQFF
TRBV5-4	.	.	TRBJ2-1	TGTGCCAGCAGCTTACTAGACTACAATGAGCAGTTCTTC	CASSLLDYNEQFF